One sample yielded the 9 T cell receptor beta chains listed below, sequenced in a study of T cell responses to AZD1222 COVID-19 vaccine. Sequencing was performed with immunoSEQ multiplex PCR; in TCRdb, only in-frame clones are kept and a portion is missing. The data hold some 70,000 clones, with about 80% observed a single time. Material: peripheral blood, obtained 28 days after the second AZD1222 dose. The receptors here all came from an adult who received the AZD1222 COVID-19 vaccine.

The chain employs TRBV2 and TRBJ2-3; D call uncertain. Trimming cost V 7 bases and J 2 bases, with 10 bases left between them. The germline V gene encodes CDR1 SNHLY and CDR2 FYNNEI. The CDR3 loop spans 13 amino acids. As DNA, the CDR3 is TGTGCCAGCAATCCAGCCTCCACAGATACGCAGTATTTT. Translating gives CASNPASTDTQYF.

This chain joins TRBV6-1 and TRBJ1-2, with TRBD1 matching over 7 bases. The CDR3 runs to 16 residues. After removal of 2 bases from V and 8 bases from J, the junction contained 14 bases not matched to a gene. The germline CDR1 and CDR2 sequences are MNHNS and SASEGT. The CDR3 spells CASSETTGAPNNGYTF. The CDR3 DNA is TGTGCCAGCAGTGAAACTACAGGGGCTCCTAATAACGGCTACACCTTC.

The gene calls are TRBV3-1 (or the pseudogene TRBV3-2) and TRBJ2-7; 7 bases map to TRBD2. The germline V gene has CDR1 LGHDT and CDR2 YNNKEL (reference sequence). V lost 1 base and J lost 1; bases outside the gene matches: 1. The CDR3 is 14 amino acids. In nucleotides, the CDR3 is TGTGCCAGCAGCCAAGGGCGGGGGTCCTACGAGCAGTACTTC. Its translation: CASSQGRGSYEQYF.

The rearrangement joins TRBV13 to TRBJ1-2; possibly TRBD1 for D (6 bases). The ends were cut back, 5 bases at V and 4 bases at J, with 14 bases in the middle. CDR1 is PRHDT and CDR2 is FYEKMQ in the germline V gene (reference sequence). The CDR3 has 14 residues. CDR3 protein: CASSPRDTSYGYTF. The DNA for the CDR3 is TGTGCCAGCAGCCCGCGGGACACGTCCTATGGCTACACCTTC.

V is TRBV11-2 and J is TRBJ2-5; D call uncertain. Trimming shortened V by 0 bases and J by 5 bases, and 13 bases separated the two germline ends. In germline, CDR1 is SGHAT, CDR2 FQNNGV. The CDR3 contains 15 residues. CDR3 sequence (DNA): TGTGCCAGCAGCTTAGATCGAGTTAACGGGGAGACCCAGTACTTC. It translates to CASSLDRVNGETQYF.

The chain is built from TRBV6-2 or TRBV6-3 and TRBJ2-3; 8 bases are a match to TRBD2. CDR1 and CDR2 (germline): MNHEY, SVGEGT. The J segment lost 0 bases and the V segment lost 1 base, leaving 3 bases of the junction unmatched. The CDR3 covers 16 residues. The CDR3 DNA sequence: TGTGCCAGCAGTTACTATCTAGCGGGTAGCACAGATACGCAGTATTTT. Protein product: CASSYYLAGSTDTQYF.

This chain uses TRBV6-5 with TRBJ1-1, with D maybe TRBD1 (5 bases). The germline V gene encodes CDR1 MNHEY and CDR2 SVGAGI. The CDR3 is 14 amino acids. V was trimmed by 7 bases and J by 2 bases, leaving 14 bases between them. The CDR3 DNA is TGTGCCAGCAAAATAGCGGGGGGAAACACTGAAGCTTTCTTT. It is translated as CASKIAGGNTEAFF.

The chain has TRBV30 and TRBJ1-6; no clear D. Trimming took 4 bases from V and 6 from J, leaving 10 bases between them. CDR1 is GTSNPN and CDR2 is SVGIG in the germline V gene (reference sequence). The CDR3 contains 13 residues. CDR3 sequence (DNA): TGTGCCTGGAATCGGGTTATTAATTCACCCCTCCACTTT. Its protein is CAWNRVINSPLHF. The entire variable domain, with the rest obtained from reference TRBV30 and TRBJ1-6, is as follows: SQTIHQWPATLVQPVGSPLSLECTVEGTSNPNLYWYRQAAGRGLQLLFYSVGIGQISSEVPQNLSASRPQDRQFILSSKKLLLSDSGFYLCAWNRVINSPLHFGNGTRLTVT.

V usage is TRBV9 and J usage is TRBJ2-2; 7 positions agree with TRBD2. CDR1 is SGDLS and CDR2 is YYNGEE in the germline V gene. There are 14 residues in the CDR3. DNA of the CDR3: TGTGCAACACGTGCGGGGGTAAACACCGGGGAGCTGTTTTTT. Amino acid sequence: CATRAGVNTGELFF.